This TCR beta chain was captured by sequencing in a study of blood T cells in healthy people across ages. Whole-study context: Capturing about one barcoded beta molecule per two T cells was achieved by template switching.

A second PCR of 7 to 11 cycles used a sample-barcoded 5' primer and a J-beta primer mix. TCRdb re-called the 5' RACE reads through MiXCR, storing one row per CDR3 protein. The sample has about 1.1 million distinct CDR3 sequences; approximately 38% are singletons. The specimen was blood. This TCR was recovered from a man younger than 35 in good health.

CDR3 sequence: CASSDGGVFETQYF. The DNA of the CDR3 is TGTGCCAGCAGTGACGGGGGGGTTTTTGAGACCCAGTACTTC. This rearrangement joins TRBV2 to TRBJ2-5, with 8 positions matching TRBD2. The junction had 5 bases not matched to a gene; V was cut back by 3 bases and J by 5 bases. CDR3 length: 14 residues. Looked up from germline, CDR1 is SNHLY and CDR2 is FYNNEI.